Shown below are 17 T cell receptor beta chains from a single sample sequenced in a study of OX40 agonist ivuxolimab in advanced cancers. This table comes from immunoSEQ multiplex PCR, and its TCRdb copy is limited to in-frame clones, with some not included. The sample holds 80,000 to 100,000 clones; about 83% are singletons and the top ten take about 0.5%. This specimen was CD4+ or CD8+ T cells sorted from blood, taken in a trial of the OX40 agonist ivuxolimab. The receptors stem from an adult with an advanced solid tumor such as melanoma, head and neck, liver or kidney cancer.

In DNA, the CDR3 is TGTGCCAGCGAAGGGGGGACTAATGAAAAACTGTTTTTT. As protein: CASEGGTNEKLFF. The V gene is TRBV2, the J gene TRBJ1-4, with a tentative D call TRBD1 (6 bases). The CDR3 is 13 amino acids. V lost 8 bases, J lost 2 bases, and 9 bases lay in between. Germline assignment: CDR1 SNHLY and CDR2 FYNNEI. Full variable domain (remainder filled in from reference TRBV2 and TRBJ1-4): EPEVTQTPSHQVTQMGQEVILRCVPISNHLYFYWYRQILGQKVEFLVSFYNNEISEKSEIFDDQFSVERPDGSNFTLKIRSTKLEDSAMYFCASEGGTNEKLFFGSGTQLSVL.

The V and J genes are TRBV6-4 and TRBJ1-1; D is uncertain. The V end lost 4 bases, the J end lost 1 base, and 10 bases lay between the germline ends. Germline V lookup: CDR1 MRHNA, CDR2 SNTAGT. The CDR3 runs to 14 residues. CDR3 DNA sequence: TGTGCCAGCAGTGCCTCTCCGGGGAACACTGAAGCTTTCTTT. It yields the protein CASSASPGNTEAFF.

The CDR3 reads CASSQDSGSSPLHF. The CDR3 nucleotides read TGCGCCAGCAGCCAAGACAGCGGGTCTTCACCCCTCCACTTT. The gene calls are TRBV4-3 and TRBJ1-6; D gene ambiguous. Germline V lookup: CDR1 LGHNA, CDR2 YSLEER. The V and J ends lost 0 bases and 9 bases respectively, with 9 bases between them. CDR3 size: 14 residues.

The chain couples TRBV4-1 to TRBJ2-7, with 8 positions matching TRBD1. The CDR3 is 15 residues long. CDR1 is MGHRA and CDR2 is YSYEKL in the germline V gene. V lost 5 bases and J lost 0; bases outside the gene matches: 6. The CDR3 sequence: CASSFPQGASYEQYF. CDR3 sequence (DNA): TGCGCCAGCAGCTTTCCTCAGGGGGCCTCCTACGAGCAGTACTTC.

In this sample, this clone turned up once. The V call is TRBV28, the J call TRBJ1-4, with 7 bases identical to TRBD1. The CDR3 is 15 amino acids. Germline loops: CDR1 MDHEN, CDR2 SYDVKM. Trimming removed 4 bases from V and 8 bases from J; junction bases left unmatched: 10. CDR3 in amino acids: CASSSRGGYGEKLFF. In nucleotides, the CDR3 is TGTGCCAGCAGTTCCAGGGGGGGTTACGGGGAAAAACTGTTTTTT.

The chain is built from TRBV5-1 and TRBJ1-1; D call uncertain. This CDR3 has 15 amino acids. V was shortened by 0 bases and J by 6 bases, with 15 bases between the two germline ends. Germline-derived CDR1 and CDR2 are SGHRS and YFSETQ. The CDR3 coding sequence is TGCGCCAGCAGCTTGGTCTCTCCGGCGGAAGCTGAAGCTTTCTTT. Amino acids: CASSLVSPAEAEAFF.

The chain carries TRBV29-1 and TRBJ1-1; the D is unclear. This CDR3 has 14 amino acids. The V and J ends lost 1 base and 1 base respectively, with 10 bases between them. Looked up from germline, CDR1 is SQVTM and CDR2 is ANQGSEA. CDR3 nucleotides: TGCAGCGTTGAAGGCGGGCGGAGGAACACTGAAGCTTTCTTT. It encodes CSVEGGRRNTEAFF.

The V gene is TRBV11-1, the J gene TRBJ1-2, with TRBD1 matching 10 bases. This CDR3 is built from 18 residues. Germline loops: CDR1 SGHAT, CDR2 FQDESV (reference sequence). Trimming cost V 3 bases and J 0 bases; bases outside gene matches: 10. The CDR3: CASSFDRDRGSANYGYTF. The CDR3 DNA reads TGTGCCAGCAGCTTTGACCGGGACAGGGGATCAGCTAACTATGGCTACACCTTC.

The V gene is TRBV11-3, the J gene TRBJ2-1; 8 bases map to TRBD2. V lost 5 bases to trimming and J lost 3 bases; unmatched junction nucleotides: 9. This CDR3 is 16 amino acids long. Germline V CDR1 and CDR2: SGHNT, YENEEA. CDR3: CASSPRGLAGYNEQFF. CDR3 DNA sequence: TGTGCCAGCAGCCCTCGAGGACTAGCTGGCTACAATGAGCAGTTCTTC. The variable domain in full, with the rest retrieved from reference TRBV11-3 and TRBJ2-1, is EAGVVQSPRYKIIEKKQPVAFWCNPISGHNTLYWYLQNLGQGPELLIRYENEEAVDDSQLPKDRFSAERLKGVDSTLKIQPAELGDSAVYLCASSPRGLAGYNEQFFGPGTRLTVL.

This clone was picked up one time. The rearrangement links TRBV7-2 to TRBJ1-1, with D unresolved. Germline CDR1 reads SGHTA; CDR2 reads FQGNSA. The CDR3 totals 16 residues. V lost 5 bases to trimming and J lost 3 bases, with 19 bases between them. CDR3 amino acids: CASSHGRAERDTEAFF. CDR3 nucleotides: TGTGCCAGCAGCCATGGAAGGGCGGAGAGGGACACTGAAGCTTTCTTT. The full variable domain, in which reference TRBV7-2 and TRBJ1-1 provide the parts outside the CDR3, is GAGVSQSPSNKVTEKGKDVELRCDPISGHTALYWYRQSLGQGLEFLIYFQGNSAPDKSGLPSDRFSAERTGGSVSTLTIQRTQQEDSAVYLCASSHGRAERDTEAFFGQGTRLTVV.

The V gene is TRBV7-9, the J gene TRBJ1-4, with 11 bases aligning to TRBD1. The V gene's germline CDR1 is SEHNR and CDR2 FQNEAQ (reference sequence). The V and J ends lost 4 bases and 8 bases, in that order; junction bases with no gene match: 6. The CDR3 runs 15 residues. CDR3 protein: CASSSGGTGGEKLFF. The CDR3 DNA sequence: TGTGCCAGCAGCTCTGGTGGGACAGGGGGAGAAAAACTGTTTTTT.

The CDR3 nucleotides are TGTGCCAGCAGCTCTGACGGGTTCTCTGGAAACACCATATATTTT. Its translation is CASSSDGFSGNTIYF. The chain carries TRBV7-9 and TRBJ1-3; D unresolved. CDR1 and CDR2 (germline): SEHNR, FQNEAQ (reference sequence). The CDR3 consists of 15 residues. V lost 4 bases, J lost 0 bases, and 10 bases lay in between.

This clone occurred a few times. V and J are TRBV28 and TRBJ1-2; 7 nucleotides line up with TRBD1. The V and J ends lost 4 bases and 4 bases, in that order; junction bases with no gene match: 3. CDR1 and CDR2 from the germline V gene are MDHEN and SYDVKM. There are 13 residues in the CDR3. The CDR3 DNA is TGTGCCAGCAGTTCGGGACAGACCTATGGCTACACCTTC. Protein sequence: CASSSGQTYGYTF.

Written as DNA, the CDR3 is TGTGCCAGCAGCCCCGGGACCGTTCGCCACGAGCAGTACTTC. It encodes CASSPGTVRHEQYF. V usage is TRBV7-3 and J usage is TRBJ2-7; D tentatively fits TRBD1 or TRBD2 (5 bases each). CDR3 length: 14 amino acids. Deletions cut 5 bases from V and 5 bases from J, with 16 bases between. Germline V lookup: CDR1 SGHTA, CDR2 FQGTGA.

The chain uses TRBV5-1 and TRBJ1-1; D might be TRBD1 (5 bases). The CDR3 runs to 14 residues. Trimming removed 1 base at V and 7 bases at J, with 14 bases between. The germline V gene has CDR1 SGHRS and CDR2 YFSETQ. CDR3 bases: TGCGCCAGCAGCTTGTACGGGGATAGGGGTGAAGCTTTCTTT. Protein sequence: CASSLYGDRGEAFF. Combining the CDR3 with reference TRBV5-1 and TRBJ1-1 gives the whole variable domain KAGVTQTPRYLIKTRGQQVTLSCSPISGHRSVSWYQQTPGQGLQFLFEYFSETQRNKGNFPGRFSGRQFSNSRSEMNVSTLELGDSALYLCASSLYGDRGEAFFGQGTRLTVV.

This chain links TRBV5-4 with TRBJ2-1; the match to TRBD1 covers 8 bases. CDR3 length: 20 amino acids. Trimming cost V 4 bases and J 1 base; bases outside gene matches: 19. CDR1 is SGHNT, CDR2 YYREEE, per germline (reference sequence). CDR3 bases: TGTGCCAGCAGCCCGACTAAAACAGGGGGAGACTTCCTTTCCTACAATGAGCAGTTCTTC. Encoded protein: CASSPTKTGGDFLSYNEQFF.

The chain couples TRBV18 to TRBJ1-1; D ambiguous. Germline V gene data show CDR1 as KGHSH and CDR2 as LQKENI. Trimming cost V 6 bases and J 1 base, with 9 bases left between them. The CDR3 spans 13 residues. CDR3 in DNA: TGTGCCAGCTCTCGGACGTCGAACACTGAAGCTTTCTTT. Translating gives CASSRTSNTEAFF.